Below are 10 T cell receptor beta chains sequenced from a single sample in a study of blood T cell dynamics during melanoma immunotherapy. Sample time point: pre-treatment baseline. The protocol was immunoSEQ multiplex PCR, while the TCRdb copy is restricted to in-frame clones and leaves out a portion. The table includes 9,000 to 13,000 clones, about 91% detected once. The sequences come from blood, collected from a patient treated with checkpoint blockade. Every receptor here comes from a human donor with melanoma.

The genes are TRBV7-9 and TRBJ1-4; the D is unclear. V gave up 1 base and J gave up 1 base, with 7 bases separating them. The germline V gene has CDR1 SEHNR and CDR2 FQNEAQ (reference sequence). The CDR3 totals 15 residues. Here the CDR3 DNA reads TGTGCCAGCAGCTTAGTGGGCCTAACTAATGAAAAACTGTTTTTT. Protein sequence: CASSLVGLTNEKLFF.

This clone was found once. At one end the junction does not follow the germline gene, possibly because of a read error. The gene calls are TRBV7-7 and TRBJ1-1; a possible D gene is TRBD1 (5 bases). CDR1 is SSHAT, CDR2 FNYEAQ, per germline (reference sequence). CDR3 length: 13 residues. CDR3 region: CASSRQMNTEAFF. The CDR3 nucleotides read TGTGCTAGCAGCCGACAGATGAACACTGAAGCTTTCTTT.

The J gene is TRBJ1-2, the V gene TRBV28; possible D gene TRBD1, 6 bases. Germline V gene sequence: CDR1 MDHEN, CDR2 SYDVKM. Trimming stripped 5 bases from V and 4 bases from J, with 14 bases between. The CDR3 is 14 residues long. The CDR3 sequence is CASSAQGIPYGYTF. The CDR3 region has the DNA TGTGCCAGCAGTGCTCAGGGGATCCCCTATGGCTACACCTTC.

The chain carries TRBV5-1 and TRBJ2-1; D not certain. This CDR3 comprises 18 residues. Germline loops: CDR1 SGHRS, CDR2 YFSETQ. The V end was cut by 1 base, the J end by 0 bases, with 17 bases between. The chain's CDR3 is CASSLIALGQSSYNEQFF. The CDR3 region has the DNA TGCGCCAGCAGCTTGATCGCTTTGGGCCAGAGCTCCTACAATGAGCAGTTCTTC.

V usage is TRBV20-1 and J usage is TRBJ2-5, with D tentatively TRBD1 (6 bases). The J call could be wrong; TRBJ2-7 is a better fit for the DNA end. The V gene's germline CDR1 is DFQATT and CDR2 SNEGSKA (reference sequence). CDR3 size: 11 residues. The CDR3: CSATRGYEQYF. In DNA, the CDR3 is TGCAGTGCTACCAGGGGATACGAGCAGTACTTC.

In its sample, this clone was seen a few times. V is TRBV6-1 and J is TRBJ1-2, with D possibly being TRBD1 (6 bases). The V gene's germline CDR1 is MNHNS and CDR2 SASEGT. Trimming removed 3 bases at V and 4 bases at J, with 15 bases between. This CDR3 is 15 amino acids long. Written as DNA, the CDR3 is TGTGCCAGCAGTGACTCGGGGGGCGCAGGCTATGGCTACACCTTC. Translating it yields CASSDSGGAGYGYTF.

The chain's CDR3 is CATSSRGSGANVLTF. CDR3 in DNA: TGTGCCACCAGCAGCCGGGGCTCTGGGGCCAACGTCCTGACTTTC. The chain carries TRBV15 and TRBJ2-6; the D gene is possibly TRBD2 (5 bases). CDR3 size: 15 residues. The V end lost 3 bases, the J end lost 0 bases, and 6 bases lay between the germline ends. Looked up from germline, CDR1 is LNHNV and CDR2 is YYDKDF (reference sequence).

J is TRBJ2-7 and V is TRBV29-1, with TRBD1 identical over 7 bases. V lost 0 bases and J lost 4; bases outside the gene matches: 6. Germline V CDR1 and CDR2: SQVTM, ANQGSEA. This CDR3 has 14 amino acids. This CDR3 reads CSVEDSRQGYEQYF. The DNA of the CDR3 is TGCAGCGTTGAAGATTCTAGACAGGGTTACGAGCAGTACTTC.

This sequence joins TRBV7-2 and TRBJ2-3, with 7 nucleotides matching TRBD2. With 3 bases clipped from V and 9 bases from J, the junction kept 12 bases outside the gene matches. CDR1 is SGHTA and CDR2 is FQGNSA in the germline V gene. CDR3 length: 15 residues. In DNA form, the CDR3 reads TGTGCCAGCAGCTTCGGGGAGGGGAGTGGGGGGACGCAGTATTTT. This sequence encodes CASSFGEGSGGTQYF.

The V and J genes are TRBV11-3 and TRBJ2-2, with TRBD1 matching 8 bases. With V trimmed by 1 base and J by 2 bases, 3 bases remained unmatched. The CDR3 covers 16 residues. CDR1 and CDR2 from the germline V gene are SGHNT and YENEEA. CDR3 sequence reads: CASSLGAGGNTGELFF. CDR3 nucleotide sequence: TGTGCCAGCAGCTTAGGGGCAGGGGGCAACACCGGGGAGCTGTTTTTT.